This T cell receptor beta chain comes out of a study of patients and donors after allogeneic stem cell transplantation. The V gene's germline CDR1 is ENHRY and CDR2 SYGVKD. The CDR3 is made up of 14 amino acids. The V end lost 0 bases, the J end lost 2 bases, and 8 bases lay between the germline ends. MiXCR, run by TCRdb on the RT-PCR reads, gives a single entry per CDR3 protein. In the table there are about 28,000 distinct CDR3 sequences, 6.8% of which are singletons. V gene TRBV10-3 combines with J gene TRBJ2-7; D is unresolved. Source material: blood, either unsorted or a sorted T cell fraction (not recorded which). The sequence was collected from a human donor who was either an allogeneic HSCT recipient or a stem cell or donor lymphocyte infusion donor (not recorded which). It is not recorded whose cells these are; they may come from a transplant donor. CDR3 coding DNA: TGTGCCATCAGTGAGTCGGGCAGGCCCTACGAGCAGTACTTC. Its translation: CAISESGRPYEQYF.